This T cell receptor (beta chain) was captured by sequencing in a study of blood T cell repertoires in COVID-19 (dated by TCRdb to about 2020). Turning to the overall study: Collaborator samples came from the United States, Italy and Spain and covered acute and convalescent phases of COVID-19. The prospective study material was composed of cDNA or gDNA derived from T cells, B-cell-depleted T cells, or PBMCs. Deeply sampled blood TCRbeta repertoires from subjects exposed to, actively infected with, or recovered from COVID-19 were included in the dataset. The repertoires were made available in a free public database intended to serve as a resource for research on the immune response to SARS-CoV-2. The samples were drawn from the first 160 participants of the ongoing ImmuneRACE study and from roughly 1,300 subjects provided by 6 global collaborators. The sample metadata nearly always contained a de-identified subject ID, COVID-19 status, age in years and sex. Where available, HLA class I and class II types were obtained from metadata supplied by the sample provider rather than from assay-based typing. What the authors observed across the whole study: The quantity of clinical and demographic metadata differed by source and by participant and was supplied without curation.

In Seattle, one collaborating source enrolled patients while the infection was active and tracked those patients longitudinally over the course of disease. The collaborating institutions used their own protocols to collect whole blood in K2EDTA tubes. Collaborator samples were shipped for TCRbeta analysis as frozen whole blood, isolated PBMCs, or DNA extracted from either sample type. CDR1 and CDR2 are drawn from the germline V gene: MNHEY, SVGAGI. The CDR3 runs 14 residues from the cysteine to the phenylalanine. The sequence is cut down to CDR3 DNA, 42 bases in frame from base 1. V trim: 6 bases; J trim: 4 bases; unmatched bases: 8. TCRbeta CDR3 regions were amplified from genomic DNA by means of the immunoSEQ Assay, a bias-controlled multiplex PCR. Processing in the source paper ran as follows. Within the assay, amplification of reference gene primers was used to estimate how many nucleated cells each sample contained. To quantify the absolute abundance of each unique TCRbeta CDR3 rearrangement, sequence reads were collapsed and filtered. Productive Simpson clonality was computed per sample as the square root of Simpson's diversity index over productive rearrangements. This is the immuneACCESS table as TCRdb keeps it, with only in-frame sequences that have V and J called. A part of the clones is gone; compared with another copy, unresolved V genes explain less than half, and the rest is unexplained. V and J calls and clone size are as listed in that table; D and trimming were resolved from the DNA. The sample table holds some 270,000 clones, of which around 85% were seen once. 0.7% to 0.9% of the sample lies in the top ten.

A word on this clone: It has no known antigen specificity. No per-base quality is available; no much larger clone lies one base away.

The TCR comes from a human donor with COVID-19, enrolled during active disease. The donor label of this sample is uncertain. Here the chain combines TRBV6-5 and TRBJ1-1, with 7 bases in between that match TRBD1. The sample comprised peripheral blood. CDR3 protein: CASRQTGQITEAFF. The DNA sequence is TGTGCCAGCAGACAGACAGGGCAGATCACTGAAGCTTTCTTT.